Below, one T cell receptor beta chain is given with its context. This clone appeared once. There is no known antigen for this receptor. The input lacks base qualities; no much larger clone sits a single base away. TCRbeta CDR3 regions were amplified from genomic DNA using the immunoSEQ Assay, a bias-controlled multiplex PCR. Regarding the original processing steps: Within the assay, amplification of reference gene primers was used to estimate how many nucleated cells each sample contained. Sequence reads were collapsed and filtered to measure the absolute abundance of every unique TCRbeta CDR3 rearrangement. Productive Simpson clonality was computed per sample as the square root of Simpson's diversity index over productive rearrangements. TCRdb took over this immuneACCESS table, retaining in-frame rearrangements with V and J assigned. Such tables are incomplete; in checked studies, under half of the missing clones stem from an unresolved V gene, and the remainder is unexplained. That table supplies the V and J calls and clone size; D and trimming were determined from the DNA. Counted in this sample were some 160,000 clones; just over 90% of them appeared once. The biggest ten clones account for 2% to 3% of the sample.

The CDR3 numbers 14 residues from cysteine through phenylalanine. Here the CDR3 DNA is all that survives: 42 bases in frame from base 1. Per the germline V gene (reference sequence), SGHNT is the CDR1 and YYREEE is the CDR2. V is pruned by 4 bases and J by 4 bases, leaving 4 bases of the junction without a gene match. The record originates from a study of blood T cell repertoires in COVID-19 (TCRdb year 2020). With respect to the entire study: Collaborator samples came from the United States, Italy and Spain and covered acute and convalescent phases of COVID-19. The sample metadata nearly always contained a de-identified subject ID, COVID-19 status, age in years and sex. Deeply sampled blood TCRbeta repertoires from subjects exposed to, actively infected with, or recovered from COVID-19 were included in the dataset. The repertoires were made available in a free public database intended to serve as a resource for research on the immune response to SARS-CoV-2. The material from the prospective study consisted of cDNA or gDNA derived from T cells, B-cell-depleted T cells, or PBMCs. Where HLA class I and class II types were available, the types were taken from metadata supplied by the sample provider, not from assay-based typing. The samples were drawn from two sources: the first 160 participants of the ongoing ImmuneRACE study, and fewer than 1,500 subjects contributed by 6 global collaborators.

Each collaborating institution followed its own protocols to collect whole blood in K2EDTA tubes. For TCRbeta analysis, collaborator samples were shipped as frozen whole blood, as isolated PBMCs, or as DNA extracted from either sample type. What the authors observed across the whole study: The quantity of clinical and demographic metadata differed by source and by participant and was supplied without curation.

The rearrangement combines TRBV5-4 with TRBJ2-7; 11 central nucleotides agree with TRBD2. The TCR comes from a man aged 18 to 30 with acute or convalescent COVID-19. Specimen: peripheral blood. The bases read TGTGCCAGCAGCCCTACTAGCGGGGGATACGAGCAGTACTTC. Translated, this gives CASSPTSGGYEQYF. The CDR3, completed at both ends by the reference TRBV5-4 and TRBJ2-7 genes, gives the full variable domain ETGVTQSPTHLIKTRGQQVTLRCSSQSGHNTVSWYQQALGQGPQFIFQYYREEENGRGNFPPRFSGLQFPNYSSELNVNALELDDSALYLCASSPTSGGYEQYFGPGTRLTVT.